This entry describes one TCR beta chain. This entry comes from a study of blood T cell repertoires in COVID-19. Background on the study: There were acute and convalescent COVID-19 samples, and they came from the United States, Italy and Spain. Sources were T cells, B-cell-depleted T cells, or PBMCs; the material itself was cDNA or gDNA.

Germline assignment: CDR1 SGHRS and CDR2 YFSETQ. There are 13 residues in the CDR3. The V end was cut by 5 bases, the J end by 3 bases, with 11 bases between. In the study's own analysis: Amplifying reference gene primers gave estimates of nucleated cell counts. Using immunoSEQ multiplex PCR, the repertoire was profiled, and TCRdb retains in-frame clones only, with some absent. V, J and clone size reflect that table, while D and trimming were determined from the DNA. The sample yields over 120,000 clones, around nine tenths seen once. This sequence joins TRBV5-1 and TRBJ2-5; D may be TRBD2 (7 bases). The clonotype was recovered from a woman aged 45-59 years with active or convalescent COVID-19. What was sequenced was peripheral blood. DNA of the CDR3: TGCGCCAGCAGACTAGGGGGGGAAGAGACCCAGTACTTC. Translated, it gives CASRLGGEETQYF.